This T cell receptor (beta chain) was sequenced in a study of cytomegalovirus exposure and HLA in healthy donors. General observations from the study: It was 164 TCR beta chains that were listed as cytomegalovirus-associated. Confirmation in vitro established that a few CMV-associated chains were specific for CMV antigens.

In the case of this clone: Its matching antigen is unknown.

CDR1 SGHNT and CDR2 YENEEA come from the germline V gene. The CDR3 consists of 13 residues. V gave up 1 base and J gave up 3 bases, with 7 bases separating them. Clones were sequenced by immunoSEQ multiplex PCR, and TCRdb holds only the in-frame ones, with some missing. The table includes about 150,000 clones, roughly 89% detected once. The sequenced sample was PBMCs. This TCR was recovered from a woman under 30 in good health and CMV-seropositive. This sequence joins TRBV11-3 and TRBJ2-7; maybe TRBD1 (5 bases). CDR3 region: CASSLGQSYEQYF. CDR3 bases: TGTGCCAGCAGCTTAGGACAGAGCTACGAGCAGTACTTC.